Listed here are 25 T cell receptor beta chains from one sample, sequenced in a study of T cells after yellow fever vaccination (dated by TCRdb to 2018 to 2020). According to the study, the label for this sample's treatment or condition signals: live attenuated yellow fever vaccine strain. Libraries were constructed by 5' RACE. Sequencer: Illumina NovaSeq 6000. TCRdb applied fastp at Q25 and MiXCR to the public reads, then kept only in-frame beta chains. Rows are unified per CDR3 protein, each entry keeping the most common DNA and genes. The sample contains about 240,000 distinct CDR3 sequences, about 3.9% of them found a single time. In total, the top ten clones hold roughly a fifth of the sample. The specimen was PBMCs, collected 15 days after the yellow fever booster vaccination. The receptors shown here come from a man younger than 35 who received the YFV17D yellow fever vaccine.

This chain joins TRBV4-3 and TRBJ2-3; perhaps D is TRBD1 or TRBD2 (5 bases each). Germline V lookup: CDR1 LGHNA, CDR2 YSLEER. V was clipped by 0 bases and J by 2 bases, with 12 bases between them. CDR3 length: 16 amino acids. CDR3 DNA: TGCGCCAGCAGCCAAGATGGACTTGGGACCACAGATACGCAGTATTTT. The encoded protein is CASSQDGLGTTDTQYF.

In its sample, this clonotype was seen many times. The V gene is TRBV5-1, the J gene TRBJ1-1, with a possible D match to TRBD1 (5 bases). The CDR3 loop spans 15 amino acids. Trimming stripped 4 bases from V and 1 base from J, with 14 bases between. The germline gives CDR1 SGHRS, CDR2 YFSETQ. CDR3 coding DNA: TGCGCCAGCAGCACCGGGCGGGGGGGGAACACTGAAGCTTTCTTT. Amino acid sequence: CASSTGRGGNTEAFF.

This clonotype showed up many times. The rearrangement joins TRBV6-2 or TRBV6-3 to TRBJ2-1; D is uncertain. From germline, CDR1 is MNHEY and CDR2 SVGEGT. V shed 3 bases and J shed 5 bases, with 17 bases lying between them. The CDR3 loop spans 16 amino acids. CDR3 sequence: CASSYYSYSPNNEQFF. The CDR3 nucleotides read TGTGCCAGCAGTTATTATAGTTATAGCCCCAACAATGAGCAGTTCTTC.

Many counts were recorded for this clonotype. The rearrangement uses TRBV11-2 and TRBJ2-5, with D possibly matching TRBD1 (5 bases). The germline V and J ends were trimmed by 2 bases and 3 bases, with 13 bases remaining between them. This CDR3 has 15 residues. CDR1 and CDR2 from the germline V gene are SGHAT and FQNNGV. The CDR3 bases are TGTGCCAGCAGCTTATTGGCCGGCAGGGAAGAGACCCAGTACTTC. Translation: CASSLLAGREETQYF. The full variable domain, with the rest looked up from reference TRBV11-2 and TRBJ2-5, is EAGVAQSPRYKIIEKRQSVAFWCNPISGHATLYWYQQILGQGPKLLIQFQNNGVVDDSQLPKDRFSAERLKGVDSTLKIQPAKLEDSAVYLCASSLLAGREETQYFGPGTRLLVL.

As regards this clonotype: Possible read error: a much larger clone is one base away. The chain is built from TRBV11-3 and TRBJ2-1; no definite D call. Germline V gives CDR1 SGHNT, CDR2 YENEEA. CDR3 length: 16 residues. The CDR3 bases are TGTGCCAGCAGCTCTAATTTTAAGAGCTCCTACAATGAGCAGCTCTTC. It is translated as CASSSNFKSSYNEQLF.

This clonotype occurred many times. This chain connects TRBV4-3 to TRBJ2-1; D is perhaps TRBD2 (5 bases). This CDR3 is built from 12 residues. The V gene lost 0 bases and the J gene lost 9 bases, with 6 bases spanning the gap. Germline CDR1 is LGHNA and CDR2 is YSLEER. The CDR3 DNA reads as TGCGCCAGCAGCCAAGATGGGAGTGAGCAGTTCTTC. The encoded protein is CASSQDGSEQFF.

The chain uses TRBV5-5 and TRBJ1-6; a weak D match, TRBD1 (5 bases). V lost 3 bases to trimming and J lost 5 bases, with 18 bases between them. The CDR3 is 17 residues long. Germline V gives CDR1 SGHKS, CDR2 YYEKEE (reference sequence). Here the CDR3 DNA reads TGTGCCAGCAGCTCGCCGGGACTCACGTCCCATAATTCACCCCTCCACTTT. Translation gives CASSSPGLTSHNSPLHF.

This clonotype was detected ten times or more. This chain links TRBV6-6 with TRBJ1-5; 8 bases line up with TRBD1. CDR1 and CDR2 (germline): MNHNY, SVGAGI (reference sequence). The CDR3 is 16 residues long. The V and J ends lost 6 bases and 0 bases, in that order; junction bases with no gene match: 7. The CDR3 DNA is TGTGCCAGCAGCCTACAGGGGGATTATAGCAATCAGCCCCAGCATTTT. Translation: CASSLQGDYSNQPQHF.

This clonotype showed up many times. The chain links TRBV7-2 to TRBJ2-1; D possibly corresponds to TRBD1 (6 bases). The CDR3 sequence is 15 residues long. Germline V gene data show CDR1 as SGHTA and CDR2 as FQGNSA. Trimming removed 5 bases from V and 6 bases from J, with 17 bases in between. The CDR3, as DNA: TGTGCCAGCAGCACACAGGGAGTTGCGGTCAATGAGCAGTTCTTC. Translation: CASSTQGVAVNEQFF. Drawing the rest from reference TRBV7-2 and TRBJ2-1, the complete variable domain is GAGVSQSPSNKVTEKGKDVELRCDPISGHTALYWYRQSLGQGLEFLIYFQGNSAPDKSGLPSDRFSAERTGGSVSTLTIQRTQQEDSAVYLCASSTQGVAVNEQFFGPGTRLTVL.

This clonotype was detected ten times or more. V and J are TRBV11-2 and TRBJ1-5, with D possibly TRBD1 on 6 matching bases. The CDR3 is 16 residues long. Germline V lookup: CDR1 SGHAT, CDR2 FQNNGV. V dropped 1 base and J dropped 6 bases, with 16 bases sitting between them. In nucleotides, the CDR3 is TGTGCCAGCAGCTTAGGCGGGGCAGGGGAAGGTCAGCCCCAGCATTTT. This encodes CASSLGGAGEGQPQHF.

Ten or more counts support this clonotype. The chain couples TRBV12-3 or TRBV12-4 to TRBJ2-2; 8 nucleotides agree with TRBD2. CDR3 length: 16 amino acids. V gave up 6 bases and J gave up 0 bases; unmatched junction bases: 6. The CDR3 loop is CASSISSGSNTGELFF. CDR3 bases: TGTGCCAGCAGCATCTCTAGCGGGTCGAACACCGGGGAGCTGTTTTTT.

This clonotype was picked up many times. The chain joins TRBV19 to TRBJ1-5; no reliable D call. The CDR3 contains 15 residues. V shed 6 bases and J shed 0 bases, with 12 bases lying between them. Germline lookup yields CDR1 LNHDA and CDR2 SQIVND (reference sequence). Here the CDR3 DNA reads TGTGCCAGTAGCTGGAACTCCTATAGCAATCAGCCCCAGCATTTT. Amino acid sequence: CASSWNSYSNQPQHF.

This clonotype was counted at least ten times. The chain couples TRBV7-9 to TRBJ2-1; 8 bases match TRBD1. There are 15 residues in the CDR3. Germline V gene lookup returns CDR1 SEHNR and CDR2 FQNEAQ (reference sequence). V lost 4 bases, J lost 5 bases, and 7 bases stayed unmatched. The CDR3 DNA sequence: TGTGCCAGCAGCTCCCCCGGGACAGGCGACAATGAGCAGTTCTTC. Translated, it gives CASSSPGTGDNEQFF.

This clonotype has a count of ten or more. The chain uses TRBV5-1 and TRBJ2-1; D not resolved. Germline V gene lookup returns CDR1 SGHRS and CDR2 YFSETQ. V was cut by 2 bases and J by 5 bases, with 14 bases left in between. This CDR3 is 15 amino acids long. The CDR3 coding sequence is TGCGCCAGCAGCTTCCCGGCTACCCTCCACAATGAGCAGTTCTTC. Protein sequence: CASSFPATLHNEQFF.

This clonotype was counted ten times or more. V usage is TRBV29-1 and J usage is TRBJ2-7; the match to TRBD2 covers 7 bases. CDR1 and CDR2 from the germline V gene are SQVTM and ANQGSEA. The CDR3 is 11 residues long. V lost 7 bases to trimming and J lost 5 bases; unmatched junction nucleotides: 5. DNA for the CDR3: TGCAGCGGGAGGACTAGTGACGAGCAGTACTTC. This encodes CSGRTSDEQYF.

This clonotype appeared many times. The chain couples TRBV20-1 to TRBJ2-3; no clear D gene. Germline V gene lookup returns CDR1 DFQATT and CDR2 SNEGSKA (reference sequence). This CDR3 is built from 13 residues. The germline V and J ends were trimmed by 2 bases and 2 bases, with 8 bases remaining between them. The CDR3 reads CSARSSFTDTQYF. CDR3 DNA: TGCAGTGCTAGATCCTCTTTCACAGATACGCAGTATTTT.

At least ten counts were recorded for this clonotype. The chain is built from TRBV12-3 or TRBV12-4 and TRBJ1-2, with D perhaps TRBD1 (5 bases). The length of the CDR3 is 16 residues. The ends were cut back, 0 bases at V and 2 bases at J, with 13 bases in the middle. In DNA form, the CDR3 reads TGTGCCAGCAGTTTAGCCCGCGGACAAGCAAACTATGGCTACACCTTC. Translating it yields CASSLARGQANYGYTF.

This clonotype was seen repeatedly, ten times or more. V usage is TRBV12-3 or TRBV12-4 and J usage is TRBJ1-4, with 7 bases matching TRBD1. The CDR3 runs to 16 residues. With 2 bases clipped from V and 5 bases from J, the junction kept 8 bases outside the gene matches. This CDR3 reads CASSLSSGGGNEKLFF. The CDR3, as DNA: TGTGCCAGCAGTTTAAGCTCAGGGGGAGGGAATGAAAAACTGTTTTTT.

This clonotype was seen at least ten times. The chain uses TRBV20-1 and TRBJ2-3; 9 bases map to TRBD2. The CDR3 sequence is 13 residues long. Germline V gene lookup returns CDR1 DFQATT and CDR2 SNEGSKA (reference sequence). With 3 bases clipped from V and 6 bases from J, the junction kept 4 bases outside the gene matches. CDR3 nucleotides: TGCAGTGCTAGCCCAGGACTAGCGGATACGCAGTATTTT. Its translation is CSASPGLADTQYF.

This clonotype came up many times. The CDR3 here is CASSPPQGLDTGELFF. CDR3 sequence (DNA): TGTGCCAGCAGCCCACCACAGGGTCTGGACACCGGGGAGCTGTTTTTT. V and J are TRBV7-9 and TRBJ2-2, with D perhaps TRBD1 (6 bases). Trimming took 5 bases from V and 3 from J, leaving 16 bases between them. CDR1 is SEHNR, CDR2 FQNEAQ, per germline (reference sequence). CDR3 length equals 16 residues.

This clonotype was found many times. This chain uses TRBV6-5 with TRBJ2-1; either TRBD1 or TRBD2 may supply D (5 bases each). Deletions cut 6 bases from V and 9 bases from J, with 18 bases between. Looked up from germline, CDR1 is MNHEY and CDR2 is SVGAGI. The CDR3 sequence is 14 residues long. CDR3 coding DNA: TGTGCCAGCAGCCACGGGCCCAGGGAGAGTGAGCAGTTCTTC. Residues: CASSHGPRESEQFF.

The genes are TRBV7-2 and TRBJ2-5, with D unclear. CDR1 SGHTA and CDR2 FQGNSA come from the germline V gene. CDR3 size: 15 residues. Trimming removed 6 bases at V and 5 bases at J, with 19 bases between. CDR3 bases: TGTGCCAGCAGACCTGACCACTTCCGGCGGGAGACCCAGTACTTC. Translation: CASRPDHFRRETQYF.

This clonotype was recorded at least ten times. V usage is TRBV10-3 and J usage is TRBJ1-1; a possible D gene is TRBD1 (5 bases). Germline CDR1 ENHRY, CDR2 SYGVKD. This CDR3 is built from 18 residues. V was clipped by 6 bases and J by 0 bases, with 23 bases between them. CDR3 nucleotides: TGTGCCATCAGAAACCCGGACGTGTGGGGACCCATGAACACTGAAGCTTTCTTT. Its protein product is CAIRNPDVWGPMNTEAFF.

In its sample, this clonotype was seen many times. The J gene is TRBJ1-2, the V gene TRBV5-1; D is uncertain. The CDR3 covers 14 residues. Germline V CDR1 and CDR2: SGHRS, YFSETQ. V lost 4 bases and J 5 bases, leaving 15 bases between the germline ends. The CDR3 nucleotides are TGCGCCAGCAGCGTTACCGGGAACACTTATGGCTACACCTTC. It codes for CASSVTGNTYGYTF.

V gene TRBV20-1 combines with J gene TRBJ2-1; D might be TRBD1 or TRBD2, each matching 5 bases. The CDR3 totals 13 residues. Germline CDR1 reads DFQATT; CDR2 reads SNEGSKA (reference sequence). The V gene lost 0 bases and the J gene lost 15 bases, with 18 bases spanning the gap. For the CDR3, the DNA is TGCAGTGCTAGAGATCGGGGCCGTTCTCTAAGGTTCTTC. Translated: CSARDRGRSLRFF.